This is a list of T cell receptor beta chains from one sample in a study of blood T cell repertoires in COVID-19. Here immunoSEQ multiplex PCR was the method, and the copy in TCRdb shows in-frame clones only, minus some. The profile shows about 180,000 clones, less than 85% of them singletons. Sequenced: PBMCs or T cells enriched from blood (not recorded which). These receptor sequences come from a man in his 60s who had recovered from COVID-19. Both conserved end residues are part of each CDR3. The D gene is left open where the match is weak. Size is omitted from some rows. Given values are once, few, many or a class for expanded clones.

NA TRBJ2-1 TRBV7-9 TRBD2 TGTGCCAGCAGCTTCCTAGCGGGGGGCAACAATGAGCAGTTCTTC CASSFLAGGNNEQFF
NA TRBJ2-7 TRBV19 TRBD1 TGTGCCAGTAGTATGCGACAGGGGAATAGCGAGCAGTACTTC CASSMRQGNSEQYF
NA TRBJ2-7 TRBV10-3 TRBD2 TGTGCCATCAGTGGGGGACTAGACTACGAGCAGTACTTC CAISGGLDYEQYF
NA TRBJ2-1 TRBV7-3 NA TGTGCCAGCAGCTTAAATACCGCCGGTGAGCAGTTCTTC CASSLNTAGEQFF
once TRBJ2-7 TRBV5-8 TRBD2 TGTGCCAGCAGCTTGGAGGGGACTAAAGATTACGAGCAGTACTTC CASSLEGTKDYEQYF
NA TRBJ2-2 TRBV3-1/TRBV3-2 NA TGTGCCAGCAGCCTCGGACAGAACACCGGGGAGCTGTTTTTT CASSLGQNTGELFF
once TRBJ1-2 TRBV12-3/TRBV12-4 NA TGTGCCAGCAGCTCGCAGGGAAAGGATGGCTACACCTTC CASSSQGKDGYTF
NA TRBJ1-5 TRBV27 TRBD1 TGTGCCAGCAGTAACAGGGGGTACAATCAGCCCCAGCATTTT CASSNRGYNQPQHF
few TRBJ1-1 TRBV2 TRBD1 TGTGCCAGCAGAGAGGGACAGTACACTGAAGCTTTCTTT CASREGQYTEAFF
NA TRBJ1-5 TRBV29-1 NA TGCAGCGTGGCACAGGGCGTCGGCAATCAGCCCCAGCATTTT CSVAQGVGNQPQHF
NA TRBJ2-1 TRBV11-1 TRBD2 TGTGCCAGCAGCTTAGGGGCTAGCGGGGGATACAATGAGCAGTTCTTC CASSLGASGGYNEQFF
NA TRBJ1-3 TRBV6-5 NA TGTGCCAGCAGTCCTACCCTGCAGGGCACCATATATTTT CASSPTLQGTIYF
once TRBJ1-6 TRBV6-2/TRBV6-3 TRBD1 TGTGCCAGCAGTTACCTTTCTCCAGGGGGCCGGTCACCCCTCCACTTT CASSYLSPGGRSPLHF
NA TRBJ2-7 TRBV7-2 NA TGTGCCAGCAGTTCCCGACAGACCTACGAGCAGTACTTC CASSSRQTYEQYF
NA TRBJ1-1 TRBV6-5 TRBD1 TGTGCCAGCAGTTTGACAGGGATCAGGGCTGAAGCTTTCTTT CASSLTGIRAEAFF
few TRBJ2-5 TRBV2 TRBD2 TGTGCCAGCAGTCCCTTAGGGTCTAGCGGGGCGGAGACCCAGTACTTC CASSPLGSSGAETQYF
NA TRBJ1-2 TRBV7-2 TRBD1 TGTGCCAGCAGCTTAAACCCGACAGGGGGGAGCTATGGCTACACCTTC CASSLNPTGGSYGYTF
NA TRBJ2-1 TRBV5-1 TRBD2 TGCGCCAGCAGCAAAACTAGCGGGAGTCTCAATGAGCAGTTCTTC CASSKTSGSLNEQFF
once TRBJ2-2 TRBV5-1 NA TGCGCCAGCAGCTTGTCCAGCACCGGGGAGCTGTTTTTT CASSLSSTGELFF
NA TRBJ1-6 TRBV30 NA TGTGCCTGGAGTGTACTCAGGTATAATTCACCCCTCCACTTT CAWSVLRYNSPLHF
NA TRBJ2-2 TRBV7-3 NA TGTGCCAGCAGACAGGCGGTAAACACCGGGGAGCTGTTTTTT CASRQAVNTGELFF
NA TRBJ2-5 TRBV19 TRBD1 TGTGCCAGTAGTATTGGGACAGGGTTCGCCCAGTACTTC CASSIGTGFAQYF
NA TRBJ2-3 TRBV5-1 NA TGCGCCAGCAGCTTGCTCGGCACAGATACGCAGTATTTT CASSLLGTDTQYF
NA TRBJ2-7 TRBV5-1 NA TGCGCCAGCAGCTTGGAACAGGCATGGAGTGACGAGCAGTACTTC CASSLEQAWSDEQYF
NA TRBJ2-1 TRBV5-6 TRBD1 TGTGCCAGCAGCCGCGGACAGGGGGGTGAGCAGTTCTTC CASSRGQGGEQFF
few TRBJ2-3 TRBV11-2 TRBD2 TGTGCCAGCAGCTTAGATTTCCTAGCGGGAGATACGCAGTATTTT CASSLDFLAGDTQYF
NA TRBJ2-1 TRBV27 TRBD2 TGTGCCACCGGGCGGGGTAGCGGGAGCTACAATGAGCAGTTCTTC CATGRGSGSYNEQFF
NA TRBJ1-5 TRBV12-3/TRBV12-4 NA TGTGCCAGCAGTAGGGAGGTAAATCAGCCCCAGCATTTT CASSREVNQPQHF
NA TRBJ2-1 TRBV5-4 TRBD1 TGTGCCAGCAGCCAATCAGGGGGCGCCTACAATGAGCAGTTCTTC CASSQSGGAYNEQFF
NA TRBJ1-1 TRBV27 NA TGTGCCAGCAGTTTAACGGGTGTCGGGGCTGAAGCTTTCTTT CASSLTGVGAEAFF
NA TRBJ2-2 TRBV3-1/TRBV3-2 TRBD1 TGTGCCAGCAGCCAAGAATTCGGGACAGGGCTCCCCGGGGAGCTGTTTTTT CASSQEFGTGLPGELFF
NA TRBJ2-1 TRBV30 TRBD1 TGTGCCTGGAGTGTTTTAGGGGGCGGCTACAATGAGCAGTTCTTC CAWSVLGGGYNEQFF
NA TRBJ2-5 TRBV23-1 NA TGCGCCAGCAGTCAGTCCCCTCACCAAGAGACCCAGTACTTC CASSQSPHQETQYF
NA TRBJ2-7 TRBV29-1 NA TGCAGCGTTGAAGGTCTCGGGGGTTTCGAGCAGTACTTC CSVEGLGGFEQYF
NA TRBJ1-1 TRBV6-5 TRBD1 TGTGCCAGCAGCCCAGGACAGGGGAACACTGAAGCTTTCTTT CASSPGQGNTEAFF
NA TRBJ2-1 TRBV7-9 TRBD2 TGTGCCAGCAGCGAAAGACTAGCTTACTCCTACAATGAGCAGTTCTTC CASSERLAYSYNEQFF
once TRBJ1-2 TRBV10-1 NA TGCGCCAGCTCCGAGGAGGACGCTAACTATGGCTACACCTTC CASSEEDANYGYTF
once TRBJ1-5 TRBV30 TRBD1 TGTGCCTGGAGTGTAAGGGACAGGGCCAATCAGCCCCAGCATTTT CAWSVRDRANQPQHF
NA TRBJ2-2 TRBV19 TRBD1 TGTGCCAGTAGTGAAGGCGGGACAGGGGGTACCGGGGAGCTGTTTTTT CASSEGGTGGTGELFF
NA TRBJ1-2 TRBV7-9 NA TGTGCCAGCAGCCTAACGTTTCAGGGGAGAGGCTACACCTTC CASSLTFQGRGYTF
NA TRBJ2-3 TRBV11-3 TRBD1 TGTGCCAGCAGCTTAGGGGGGAGTTGGGACAGCAGCACAGATACGCAGTATTTT CASSLGGSWDSSTDTQYF
NA TRBJ1-4 TRBV5-6 TRBD1 TGTGCCAGCAGCCTCGGGACAGGGGGCAGTGAAAAACTGTTTTTT CASSLGTGGSEKLFF
NA TRBJ2-5 TRBV5-5 NA TGTGCCAGCAGGGGGGACACCGAGACCCAGTACTTC CASRGDTETQYF
NA TRBJ1-6 TRBV28 NA TGTGCCAGCAGTGGACCCCCCAGGATCAGGGACTCCTCCTATAATTCACCCCTCCACTTT CASSGPPRIRDSSYNSPLHF
NA TRBJ2-1 TRBV7-9 TRBD2 TGTGCCAGCAGCGCTTGGACTAGCGGGAGTCGCGACAATGAGCAGTTCTTC CASSAWTSGSRDNEQFF
NA TRBJ2-3 TRBV28 TRBD2 TGTGCCAGCAAGCAGGGACTAAGGGCGGCAGATACGCAGTATTTT CASKQGLRAADTQYF
NA TRBJ2-5 TRBV19 TRBD2 TGTGCCAGTAGTATACCAACCCACGGACTAGCGGGAGGGGAGACCCAGTACTTC CASSIPTHGLAGGETQYF
NA TRBJ2-3 TRBV19 TRBD2 TGTGCCAGTAGTATATATCCCGGGACTACATCAGATACGCAGTATTTT CASSIYPGTTSDTQYF
NA TRBJ2-5 TRBV7-8 NA TGTGCCAGCAGCTTCCGGGACTCACAAGAGACCCAGTACTTC CASSFRDSQETQYF
NA TRBJ1-5 TRBV10-3 TRBD1 TGTGCCATCAGTTCGGGACAGTATAGCAATCAGCCCCAGCATTTT CAISSGQYSNQPQHF
NA TRBJ1-1 TRBV6-4 TRBD1 TGTGCCAGCAGCCCCGGGACAGGGGGCACTGAAGCTTTCTTT CASSPGTGGTEAFF
once TRBJ1-5 TRBV7-2 NA TGTGCCAGCAGCTTAGCGACCAGTCGGGTTAGCAATCAGCCCCAGCATTTT CASSLATSRVSNQPQHF
once TRBJ1-1 TRBV3-1/TRBV3-2 NA TGTGCCAGCAGCCAACGTCGGGGAACCGGAGCTTTCTTT CASSQRRGTGAFF
NA TRBJ2-1 TRBV29-1 TRBD2 TGCAGCGTAGGACTAGCGGGAGAGCAGTTCTTC CSVGLAGEQFF
NA TRBJ2-2 TRBV5-1 NA TGCGCCAGCAGCTTGGCCGGGCGGGCCGGGGAGCTGTTTTTT CASSLAGRAGELFF
NA TRBJ2-7 TRBV18 TRBD2 TGTGCCAGCTCAGCGCTCCCTAGCGGCAGCTCCTACGAGCAGTACTTC CASSALPSGSSYEQYF
NA TRBJ1-1 TRBV7-6 TRBD1 TGTGCCAGCAGCTTCAGGGGGGCGAACACTGAAGCTTTCTTT CASSFRGANTEAFF